This section outlines one T cell receptor (beta chain) sequence together with its context. The data derive from a study of blood T cell repertoires in COVID-19. At the level of the study: There were acute and convalescent COVID-19 samples, and they came from the United States, Italy and Spain.

The repertoire was sequenced with immunoSEQ multiplex PCR; TCRdb's copy has only in-frame clones and lacks some. The table has about 100,000 clones, roughly 80% seen once. The specimen sequenced was peripheral blood. The sequence came from a man in his 70s with active or convalescent COVID-19.

As DNA, the CDR3 is TGTGCCAGCTCACCGGAGGGGGCAGGTGAAAAACTGTTTTTT. Protein product: CASSPEGAGEKLFF. This chain connects TRBV18 to TRBJ1-4; TRBD1 aligns across 7 bases. Germline CDR1 is KGHSH and CDR2 is LQKENI. The CDR3 spans 14 residues. V shed 3 bases and J 7 bases; nucleotides not matched to a gene: 5.